The 13 T cell receptor beta chains presented below share a single source sample, sequenced in a study of monozygotic twins with inflammatory bowel disease. TCRdb reanalyzed the 5' RACE reads and collapses them to one entry per CDR3 protein, without DNA. Here the sample table reports approximately 340,000 distinct CDR3 sequences. Source material: blood. These receptors originate from a human donor with ulcerative colitis or Crohn's disease, or a healthy co-twin of an affected twin (not recorded which).

The CDR3 sequence: CASSRTSGGAADTQYF. The chain couples TRBV7-2 to TRBJ2-3; TCRdb proposes TRBD2, but this gene call is untestable without DNA. The CDR3 has 16 residues. From germline, CDR1 is SGHTA and CDR2 FQGNSA.

The gene calls are TRBV11-2 and TRBJ1-3. The CDR3 has 18 residues. Germline V gene data show CDR1 as SGHAT and CDR2 as FQNNGV. The CDR3 spells CASSLGGGGLRSGNTIYF.

The chain has TRBV27 and TRBJ2-1. The CDR3 consists of 14 residues. Germline V gene sequence: CDR1 MNHEY, CDR2 SMNVEV (reference sequence). The CDR3 protein is CASSSNLDNNEQFF.

V is TRBV7-9 and J is TRBJ2-1; there is no DNA to check the TCRdb D call of TRBD1. This CDR3 has 15 amino acids. Per germline, CDR1 SEHNR and CDR2 FQNEAQ (reference sequence). The CDR3 is CASSWGDRDRDEQFF.

This CDR3 is CASSLGTALFYGYTF. V gene TRBV7-9 combines with J gene TRBJ1-2; as DNA is missing, the TRBD1 call by TCRdb cannot be tested. The CDR3 spans 15 residues. Germline CDR1 SEHNR, CDR2 FQNEAQ (reference sequence). Looking up the rest from reference TRBV7-9 and TRBJ1-2 gives the full variable domain: DTGVSQNPRHKITKRGQNVTFRCDPISEHNRLYWYRQTLGQGPEFLTYFQNEAQLEKSRLLSDRFSAERPKGSFSTLEIQRTEQGDSAMYLCASSLGTALFYGYTFGSGTRLTVV.

This sequence joins TRBV5-1 and TRBJ2-4; as DNA is missing, the TRBD1 call by TCRdb cannot be tested. Germline CDR1 is SGHRS and CDR2 is YFSETQ. This CDR3 has 12 residues. The CDR3: CASSLDRGPLFF.

The CDR3 spells CATVRAVVPYEQYF. This chain links TRBV6-1 with TRBJ2-7; TCRdb names TRBD2, which stays unverified in the absence of DNA. The CDR3 spans 14 residues. The germline gives CDR1 MNHNS, CDR2 SASEGT.

This sequence joins TRBV3-1 and TRBJ2-7. The germline gives CDR1 LGHDT, CDR2 YNNKEL (reference sequence). The CDR3 sequence is 14 residues long. The CDR3 loop reads CASSQAGSSYEQYF.

V is TRBV4-2 and J is TRBJ2-5; TCRdb's D call of TRBD2 is untestable without DNA. CDR1 is LGHNA and CDR2 is YNFKEQ in the germline V gene. The CDR3 is 15 amino acids. CDR3 residues: CASSLSQRERETQYF.

The chain employs TRBV28 and TRBJ1-2; the D call from TCRdb, TRBD1, cannot be confirmed without DNA. Per the germline V gene, CDR1 is MDHEN and CDR2 is SYDVKM. This CDR3 contains 12 residues. The CDR3 region is CASSFPPHGYTF.

This chain joins TRBV5-1 and TRBJ2-5. The CDR3 totals 15 residues. Germline V gene sequence: CDR1 SGHRS, CDR2 YFSETQ. CDR3 residues: CASSLALGEGETQYF.

The J gene is TRBJ2-2, the V gene TRBV14; TCRdb's D gene call, TRBD1, goes unchecked for lack of DNA. The CDR3 is 17 amino acids. The germline V gene encodes CDR1 SGHDN and CDR2 FVKESK. CDR3 sequence reads: CASSQTWRTGWSGELFF.

V and J are TRBV7-9 and TRBJ2-2. The CDR3 spans 14 residues. Germline V gene sequence: CDR1 SEHNR, CDR2 FQNEAQ (reference sequence). The CDR3 loop reads CASSTLLGTGELFF.